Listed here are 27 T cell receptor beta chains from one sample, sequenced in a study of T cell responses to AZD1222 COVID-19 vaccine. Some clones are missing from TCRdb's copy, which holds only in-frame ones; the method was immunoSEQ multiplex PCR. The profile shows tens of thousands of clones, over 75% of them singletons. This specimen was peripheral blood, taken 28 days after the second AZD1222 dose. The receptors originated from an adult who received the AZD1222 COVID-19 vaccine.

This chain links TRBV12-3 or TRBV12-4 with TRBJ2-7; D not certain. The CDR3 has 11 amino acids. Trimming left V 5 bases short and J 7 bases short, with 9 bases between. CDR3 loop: CASSGVSEQYF. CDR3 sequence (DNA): TGTGCCAGCAGTGGAGTGTCTGAGCAGTACTTC.

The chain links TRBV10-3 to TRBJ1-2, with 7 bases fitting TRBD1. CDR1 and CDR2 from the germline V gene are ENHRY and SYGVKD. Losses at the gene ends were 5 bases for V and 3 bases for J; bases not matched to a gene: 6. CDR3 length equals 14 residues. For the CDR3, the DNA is TGTGCCATCAGTCCCGGGACAGAAGACTATGGCTACACCTTC. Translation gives CAISPGTEDYGYTF.

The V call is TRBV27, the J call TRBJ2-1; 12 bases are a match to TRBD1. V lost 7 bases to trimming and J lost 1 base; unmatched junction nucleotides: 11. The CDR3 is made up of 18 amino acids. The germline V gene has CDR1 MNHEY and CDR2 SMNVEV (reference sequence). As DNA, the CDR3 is TGTGCCAGCACACCGGGACAGGGGGCGTTGGCGTCCTACAATGAGCAGTTCTTC. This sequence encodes CASTPGQGALASYNEQFF.

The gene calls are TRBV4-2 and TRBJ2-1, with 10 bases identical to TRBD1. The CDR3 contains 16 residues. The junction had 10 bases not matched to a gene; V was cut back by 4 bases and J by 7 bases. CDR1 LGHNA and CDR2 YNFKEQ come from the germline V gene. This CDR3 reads CASSLEDRGVWNEQFF. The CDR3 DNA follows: TGTGCCAGCAGCCTAGAGGACAGGGGGGTGTGGAATGAGCAGTTCTTC.

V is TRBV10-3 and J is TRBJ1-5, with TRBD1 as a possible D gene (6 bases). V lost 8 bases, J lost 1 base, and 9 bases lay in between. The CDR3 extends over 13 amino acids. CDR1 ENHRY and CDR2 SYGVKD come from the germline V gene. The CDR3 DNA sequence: TGTGCCATCTCAGGGACAAGCAATCAGCCCCAGCATTTT. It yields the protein CAISGTSNQPQHF.

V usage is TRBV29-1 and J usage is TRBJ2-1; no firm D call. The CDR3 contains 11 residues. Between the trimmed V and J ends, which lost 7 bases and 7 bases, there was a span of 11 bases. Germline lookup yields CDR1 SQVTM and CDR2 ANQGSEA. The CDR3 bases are TGCAGCGGACGACGGTCGAATGAGCAGTTCTTC. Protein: CSGRRSNEQFF.

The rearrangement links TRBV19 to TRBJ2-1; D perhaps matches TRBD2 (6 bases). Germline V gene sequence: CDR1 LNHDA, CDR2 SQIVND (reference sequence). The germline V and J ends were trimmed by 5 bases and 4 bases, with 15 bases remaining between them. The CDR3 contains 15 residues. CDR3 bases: TGTGCCAGTAGTCCCGGGACTTATTCTTACAATGAGCAGTTCTTC. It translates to CASSPGTYSYNEQFF.

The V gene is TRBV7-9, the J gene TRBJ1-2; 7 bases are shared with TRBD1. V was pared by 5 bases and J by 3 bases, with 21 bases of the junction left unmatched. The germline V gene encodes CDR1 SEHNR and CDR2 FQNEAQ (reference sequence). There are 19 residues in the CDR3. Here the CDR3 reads CASSHQKGQDRRAHYGYTF. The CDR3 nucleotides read TGTGCCAGCAGCCACCAAAAGGGTCAGGACAGGCGCGCTCACTATGGCTACACCTTC.

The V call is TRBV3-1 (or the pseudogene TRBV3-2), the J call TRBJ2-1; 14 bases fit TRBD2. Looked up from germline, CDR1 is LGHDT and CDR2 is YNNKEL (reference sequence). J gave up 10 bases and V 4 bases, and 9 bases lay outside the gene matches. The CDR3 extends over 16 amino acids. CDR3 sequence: CASSPPGLAGAPEQFF. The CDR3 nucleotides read TGTGCCAGCAGCCCCCCGGGACTAGCGGGGGCACCGGAGCAGTTCTTC.

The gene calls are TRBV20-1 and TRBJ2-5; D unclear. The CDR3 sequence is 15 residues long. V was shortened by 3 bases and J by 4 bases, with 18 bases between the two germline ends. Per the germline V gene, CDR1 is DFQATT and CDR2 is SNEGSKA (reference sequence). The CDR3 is CSASLAKAHTETQYF. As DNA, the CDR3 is TGCAGTGCTAGTTTAGCAAAAGCCCACACAGAGACCCAGTACTTC.

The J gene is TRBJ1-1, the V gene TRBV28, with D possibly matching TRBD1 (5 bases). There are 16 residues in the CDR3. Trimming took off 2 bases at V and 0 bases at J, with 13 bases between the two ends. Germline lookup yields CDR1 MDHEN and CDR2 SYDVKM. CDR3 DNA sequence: TGTGCCAGCAGTTTAAGAAGGGGACTATTGAACACTGAAGCTTTCTTT. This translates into CASSLRRGLLNTEAFF.

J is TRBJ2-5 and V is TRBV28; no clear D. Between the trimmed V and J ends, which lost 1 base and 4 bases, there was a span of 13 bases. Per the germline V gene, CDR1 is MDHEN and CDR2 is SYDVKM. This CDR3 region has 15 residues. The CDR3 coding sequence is TGTGCCAGCAGTTTATCAACGGCAGCCGGAGAGACCCAGTACTTC. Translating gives CASSLSTAAGETQYF.

The CDR3 reads CASSLSRGAGTGNTIYF. The CDR3 nucleotides read TGTGCCAGCAGTTTAAGCCGGGGGGCGGGAACTGGAAACACCATATATTTT. The V and J genes are TRBV28 and TRBJ1-3; the D gene is possibly TRBD1 (6 bases). V was cut by 2 bases and J by 2 bases, with 16 bases left in between. The CDR3 length is 17 residues. Germline-derived CDR1 and CDR2 are MDHEN and SYDVKM.

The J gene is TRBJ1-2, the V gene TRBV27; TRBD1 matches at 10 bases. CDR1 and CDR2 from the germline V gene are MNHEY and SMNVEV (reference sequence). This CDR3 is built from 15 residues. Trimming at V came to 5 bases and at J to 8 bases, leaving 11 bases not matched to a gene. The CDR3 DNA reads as TGTGCCAGCAGTCCATCCGGGACAGGGGAACGGGGCTACACCTTC. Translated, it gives CASSPSGTGERGYTF.

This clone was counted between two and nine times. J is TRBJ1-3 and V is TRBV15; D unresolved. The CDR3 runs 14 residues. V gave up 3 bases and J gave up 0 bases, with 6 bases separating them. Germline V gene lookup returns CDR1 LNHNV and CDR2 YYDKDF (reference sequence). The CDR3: CATSRGSSGNTIYF. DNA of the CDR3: TGTGCCACCAGCAGGGGAAGCTCTGGAAACACCATATATTTT.

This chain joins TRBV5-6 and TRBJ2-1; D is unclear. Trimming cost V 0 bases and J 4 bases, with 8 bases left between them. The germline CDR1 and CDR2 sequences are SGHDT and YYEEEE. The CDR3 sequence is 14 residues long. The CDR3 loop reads CASSLVGGYNEQFF. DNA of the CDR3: TGTGCCAGCAGCTTGGTGGGTGGATACAATGAGCAGTTCTTC.

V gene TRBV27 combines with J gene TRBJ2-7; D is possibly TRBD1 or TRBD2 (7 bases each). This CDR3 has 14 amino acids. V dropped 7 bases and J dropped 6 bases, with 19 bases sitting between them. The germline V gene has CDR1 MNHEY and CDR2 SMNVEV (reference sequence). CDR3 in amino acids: CASNTGEGAGEQYF. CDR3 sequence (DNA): TGTGCCAGCAACACAGGGGAGGGGGCGGGCGAGCAGTACTTC.

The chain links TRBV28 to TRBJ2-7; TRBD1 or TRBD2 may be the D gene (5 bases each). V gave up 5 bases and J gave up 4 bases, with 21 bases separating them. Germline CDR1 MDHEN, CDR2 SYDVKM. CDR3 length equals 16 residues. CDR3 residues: CASSTTRKGPRYEQYF. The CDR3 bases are TGTGCCAGCAGTACAACCCGAAAGGGACCACGATACGAGCAGTACTTC.

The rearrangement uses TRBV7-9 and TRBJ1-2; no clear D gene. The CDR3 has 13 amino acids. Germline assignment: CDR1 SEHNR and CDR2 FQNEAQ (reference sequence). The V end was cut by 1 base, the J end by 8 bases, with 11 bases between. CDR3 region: CASSLVGLGGYTF. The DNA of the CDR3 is TGTGCCAGCAGCTTAGTGGGGTTAGGGGGCTACACCTTC. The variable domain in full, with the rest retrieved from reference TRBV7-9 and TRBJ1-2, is DTGVSQNPRHKITKRGQNVTFRCDPISEHNRLYWYRQTLGQGPEFLTYFQNEAQLEKSRLLSDRFSAERPKGSFSTLEIQRTEQGDSAMYLCASSLVGLGGYTFGSGTRLTVV.

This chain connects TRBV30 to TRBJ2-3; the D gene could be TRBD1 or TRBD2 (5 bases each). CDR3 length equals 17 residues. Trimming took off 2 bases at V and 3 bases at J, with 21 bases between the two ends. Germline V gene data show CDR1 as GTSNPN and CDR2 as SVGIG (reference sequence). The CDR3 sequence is CAWSPRWGSPGTDTQYF. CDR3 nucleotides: TGTGCCTGGAGTCCCAGATGGGGCTCCCCGGGGACAGATACGCAGTATTTT.

CDR3: CSVRTGRDEKLFF. The CDR3 DNA reads as TGCAGCGTTCGGACAGGGCGGGATGAAAAACTGTTTTTT. The V and J genes are TRBV29-1 and TRBJ1-4, with 8 bases that match TRBD1. This CDR3 is built from 13 residues. V shed 5 bases and J 6 bases; nucleotides not matched to a gene: 5. Germline CDR1 is SQVTM and CDR2 is ANQGSEA.

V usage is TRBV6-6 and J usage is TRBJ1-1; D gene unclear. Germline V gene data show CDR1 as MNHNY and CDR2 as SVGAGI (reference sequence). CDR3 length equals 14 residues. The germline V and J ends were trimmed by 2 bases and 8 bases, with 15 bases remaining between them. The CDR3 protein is CASSYVAPRVEAFF. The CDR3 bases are TGTGCCAGCAGTTACGTTGCCCCTCGGGTAGAAGCTTTCTTT.

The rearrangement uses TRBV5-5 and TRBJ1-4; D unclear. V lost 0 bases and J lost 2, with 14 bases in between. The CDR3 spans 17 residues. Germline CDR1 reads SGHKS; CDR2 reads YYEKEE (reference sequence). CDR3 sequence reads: CASSLDSPRATNEKLFF. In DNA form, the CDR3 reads TGTGCCAGCAGCTTGGACTCCCCCCGGGCTACTAATGAAAAACTGTTTTTT.

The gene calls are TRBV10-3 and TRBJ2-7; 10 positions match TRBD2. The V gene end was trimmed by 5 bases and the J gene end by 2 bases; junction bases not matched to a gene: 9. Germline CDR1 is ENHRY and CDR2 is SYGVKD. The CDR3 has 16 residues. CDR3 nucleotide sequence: TGTGCCATCAGTAGTCTAGCGGGAGAGAGGGCCTACGAGCAGTACTTC. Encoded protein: CAISSLAGERAYEQYF.

The CDR3 DNA reads as TGCAGTGGAGGGGGGCCTGAAGCTTTCTTT. It is translated as CSGGGPEAFF. The V and J genes are TRBV29-1 and TRBJ1-1; maybe TRBD1 (6 bases). CDR1 SQVTM and CDR2 ANQGSEA come from the germline V gene. The CDR3 sequence is 10 residues long.

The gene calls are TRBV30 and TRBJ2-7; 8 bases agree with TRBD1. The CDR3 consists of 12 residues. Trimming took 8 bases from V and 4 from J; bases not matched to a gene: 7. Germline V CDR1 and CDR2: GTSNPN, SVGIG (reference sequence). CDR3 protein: CAGTQGAYEQYF. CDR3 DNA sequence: TGTGCCGGAACTCAGGGGGCGTACGAGCAGTACTTC.

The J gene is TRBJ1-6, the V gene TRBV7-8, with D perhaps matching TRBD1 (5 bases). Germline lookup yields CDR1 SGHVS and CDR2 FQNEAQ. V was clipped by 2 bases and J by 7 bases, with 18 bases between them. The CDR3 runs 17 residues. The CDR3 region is CASSLKLGGIGNSPLHF. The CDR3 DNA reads TGTGCCAGCAGCTTAAAACTTGGGGGGATTGGGAATTCACCCCTCCACTTT.